The rows below give T cell receptor beta chains drawn from one sample of a study of CD8+ T cells in alopecia areata. This table comes from immunoSEQ multiplex PCR, and its TCRdb copy is limited to in-frame clones, with some not included. The table shows 200,000 to 250,000 clones, with roughly 56% occurring only once. The sequencing input was CD8+ T cells sorted from blood. These receptors all stem from a human donor in good health. The CDR3 runs from the conserved cysteine through the conserved F or W. Each record gives: D gene, clone size, V gene, J gene, CDR3 DNA, CDR3 protein. The D gene is left open where the match is weak. Where a row states a size, it is once, few, many or the class of an expanded clone; other rows omit it.

d_gene: -; abundance: few; v_gene: TRBV30; j_gene: TRBJ2-5; CDR3nt: TGTGCCTGGATAGCCCCCCTTCAGCATCAAGAGACCCAGTACTTC; CDR3aa: CAWIAPLQHQETQYF
d_gene: -; abundance: -; v_gene: TRBV4-1; j_gene: TRBJ1-5; CDR3nt: TGCGCCAGCAGCCAAGCCGTACTGGGACCTCAGCCCCAGCATTTT; CDR3aa: CASSQAVLGPQPQHF
d_gene: TRBD1; abundance: -; v_gene: TRBV30; j_gene: TRBJ1-1; CDR3nt: TGTGCCTGGAGGGGGACAGCTAACACTGAAGCTTTCTTT; CDR3aa: CAWRGTANTEAFF
d_gene: -; abundance: -; v_gene: TRBV27; j_gene: TRBJ1-2; CDR3nt: TGTGCCAGCAGTTTAGGAGGGTTTGATGGCTACACCTTC; CDR3aa: CASSLGGFDGYTF
d_gene: -; abundance: -; v_gene: TRBV4-1; j_gene: TRBJ2-3; CDR3nt: TGCGCCAGCAGCCAAGATGAATCGCCTAACACAGATACGCAGTATTTT; CDR3aa: CASSQDESPNTDTQYF
d_gene: -; abundance: few; v_gene: TRBV11-1; j_gene: TRBJ2-2; CDR3nt: TGTGCCAGCAGCTTAGCCCTCTGGGGGGCTAGTAGCACCGGGGAGCTGTTTTTT; CDR3aa: CASSLALWGASSTGELFF
d_gene: TRBD2; abundance: -; v_gene: TRBV14; j_gene: TRBJ2-7; CDR3nt: TGTGCCAGCAGCCCCCTAGATAGCGGGGGCTACGAGCAGTACTTC; CDR3aa: CASSPLDSGGYEQYF
d_gene: -; abundance: -; v_gene: TRBV7-9; j_gene: TRBJ1-5; CDR3nt: TGTGCCAGCAGTCAGACGGGGGTGGGCAATCAGCCCCAGCATTTT; CDR3aa: CASSQTGVGNQPQHF
d_gene: -; abundance: -; v_gene: TRBV2; j_gene: TRBJ2-5; CDR3nt: TGTGCCAGCAGTGAATCCCCTAGCGTCCAAGAGACCCAGTACTTC; CDR3aa: CASSESPSVQETQYF
d_gene: -; abundance: -; v_gene: TRBV7-8; j_gene: TRBJ2-5; CDR3nt: TGTGCCAGCTCCTTGGAGGGGGCAGGGGGGACCCAGTACTTC; CDR3aa: CASSLEGAGGTQYF
d_gene: -; abundance: -; v_gene: TRBV19; j_gene: TRBJ2-3; CDR3nt: TGTGCCAGTAGTCTGGGCAGTGGGGATACGCAGTATTTT; CDR3aa: CASSLGSGDTQYF
d_gene: -; abundance: -; v_gene: TRBV29-1; j_gene: TRBJ2-2; CDR3nt: TGCAGCGCAATCCTCACAACGGGCACCGGGGAGCTGTTTTTT; CDR3aa: CSAILTTGTGELFF
d_gene: -; abundance: -; v_gene: TRBV11-2; j_gene: TRBJ2-5; CDR3nt: TGTGCCAGCAGCTTCGCGGGGCCGTTGCCAGAGACCCAGTACTTC; CDR3aa: CASSFAGPLPETQYF
d_gene: -; abundance: -; v_gene: TRBV29-1; j_gene: TRBJ2-2; CDR3nt: TGCAGCGTTGAAGGGCAGAACACCGGGGAGCTGTTTTTT; CDR3aa: CSVEGQNTGELFF
d_gene: -; abundance: few; v_gene: TRBV19; j_gene: TRBJ2-1; CDR3nt: TGTGCCAGTAGTTTTGGGGGGCCCTCCTACAATGAGCAGTTCTTC; CDR3aa: CASSFGGPSYNEQFF
d_gene: -; abundance: -; v_gene: TRBV7-8; j_gene: TRBJ2-3; CDR3nt: TGTGCCAGCACCCTCCTCCCTGGCGATACGCAGTATTTT; CDR3aa: CASTLLPGDTQYF
d_gene: -; abundance: -; v_gene: TRBV27; j_gene: TRBJ2-1; CDR3nt: TGTGCCAGCGGCGGCAATGAGCAGTTCTTC; CDR3aa: CASGGNEQFF
d_gene: TRBD1; abundance: few; v_gene: TRBV29-1; j_gene: TRBJ1-2; CDR3nt: TGCAGCGGTTCCGGGACAGGGAACTATGGCTACACCTTC; CDR3aa: CSGSGTGNYGYTF
d_gene: -; abundance: -; v_gene: TRBV29-1; j_gene: TRBJ1-1; CDR3nt: TGCAGCGGGGGTGGGCAAGCGGACACTGAAGCTTTCTTT; CDR3aa: CSGGGQADTEAFF
d_gene: TRBD1; abundance: -; v_gene: TRBV7-8; j_gene: TRBJ1-1; CDR3nt: TGTGCCAGCAGCTTTTCCGGGACAGGGAACACTGAAGCTTTCTTT; CDR3aa: CASSFSGTGNTEAFF